Sequencing of this T cell receptor (beta chain) was carried out in a study of PD-1 and CTLA-4 blockade in melanoma. The table came from immunoSEQ multiplex PCR; TCRdb's copy has only in-frame clones and leaves some out. Altogether about 31,000 clones are present, approximately 90% being singletons, with the ten largest covering over 8.5%. The CDR3 has 14 amino acids. With 5 bases removed from V and 0 bases from J, the gap between germline ends came to 10 bases. The germline V gene has CDR1 GTSNPN and CDR2 SVGIG (reference sequence). Sequenced material: CD8+ T cells from peripheral blood, taken from a patient given anti-PD-1 treatment. This chain joins TRBV30 and TRBJ1-4, with no clear D. This TCR derives from a human donor with melanoma. The CDR3 spells CAWGPEATNEKLFF. CDR3 DNA: TGTGCCTGGGGACCGGAAGCAACTAATGAAAAACTGTTTTTT. Full variable domain (rest looked up from reference TRBV30 and TRBJ1-4): SQTIHQWPATLVQPVGSPLSLECTVEGTSNPNLYWYRQAAGRGLQLLFYSVGIGQISSEVPQNLSASRPQDRQFILSSKKLLLSDSGFYLCAWGPEATNEKLFFGSGTQLSVL.